This T cell receptor beta chain came from a study of graft-versus-host responses after intestinal transplantation. Whole-study context: Anti-thymocyte globulin was used for induction in all recipients, who then took tacrolimus and steroids for about 3 years. General study results and limits: Maximum circulating GvH clone levels tracked with early post-transplant HvG decreases.

The repertoire was sequenced with immunoSEQ multiplex PCR; TCRdb's copy has only in-frame clones and lacks some. The table shows tens of thousands of clones, with about 93% occurring only once. On this clone itself: Its antigen is currently unknown.

The source material was unstimulated CD8+ T cells sorted from spleen or lymph node cells, sampled before intestinal transplant. This sequence originates from a human donor who received an intestinal transplant.

As DNA, the CDR3 is TGTGCCAGCAGTTTAAAGGAGAGTTACGAGCAGTACTTC. The encoded protein is CASSLKESYEQYF. The chain uses TRBV27 and TRBJ2-7; D remains unclear. This CDR3 is 13 amino acids long. The germline gives CDR1 MNHEY, CDR2 SMNVEV (reference sequence). V lost 2 bases and J 4 bases, leaving 9 bases between the germline ends.